The source of this TCR beta chain is a study of blood T cell repertoires in COVID-19. Assay used: immunoSEQ multiplex PCR; TCRdb lists only in-frame clones, some missing. The sample records approximately 130,000 clones, around 85% being singletons. CDR3 length equals 14 residues. Trimming left V 1 base short and J 5 bases short, with 12 bases between. Germline V gene sequence: CDR1 SGHNT, CDR2 YENEEA. The sample comprised peripheral blood. J is TRBJ2-7 and V is TRBV11-3, with D possibly TRBD2 on 5 matching bases. The TCR comes from a woman aged 45 to 65 who had recovered from COVID-19. CDR3 sequence: CASSLVGEGDEQYF. CDR3 DNA sequence: TGTGCCAGCAGCTTAGTGGGTGAGGGTGACGAGCAGTACTTC.